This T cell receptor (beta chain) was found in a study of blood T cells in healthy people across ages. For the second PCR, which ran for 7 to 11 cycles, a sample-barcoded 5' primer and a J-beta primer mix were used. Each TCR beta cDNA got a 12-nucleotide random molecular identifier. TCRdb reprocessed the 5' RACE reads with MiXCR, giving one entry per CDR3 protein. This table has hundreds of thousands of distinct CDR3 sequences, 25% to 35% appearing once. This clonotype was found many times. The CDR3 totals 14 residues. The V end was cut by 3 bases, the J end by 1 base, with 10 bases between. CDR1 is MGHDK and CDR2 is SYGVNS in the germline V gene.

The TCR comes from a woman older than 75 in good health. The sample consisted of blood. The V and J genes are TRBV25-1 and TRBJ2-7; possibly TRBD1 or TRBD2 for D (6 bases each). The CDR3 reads CASSEGGRSYEQYF. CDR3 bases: TGTGCCAGCAGTGAGGGGGGCAGGTCCTACGAGCAGTACTTC.